The T cell receptor beta chain described here comes from a study of shared clonotypes between healthy human individuals. Some clones are missing from TCRdb's copy, which holds only in-frame ones; the method was immunoSEQ multiplex PCR. This table has approximately 2,300,000 clones, around 92% appearing once. In the case of this clone: The antigen is not known.

General study results and limits: It was expected that sequencing depth would affect clonotype sharing among donors.

The CDR3 is 14 residues long. Trimming took off 0 bases at V and 5 bases at J, with 10 bases between the two ends. The germline V gene encodes CDR1 SGHVS and CDR2 FQNEAQ. Sequencing was performed on naive CD4+ T cells from PBMCs. Subset denoted: CD45RA+ positively selected. This TCR derives from a man between 18 and 29 years old in good health. Some clones in this sample may be carry-over from other donors' samples. The rearrangement uses TRBV7-8 and TRBJ1-1, with no clear D. CDR3 DNA sequence: TGTGCCAGCAGCTTAGCCGGGCGGGGTACTGAAGCTTTCTTT. Protein sequence: CASSLAGRGTEAFF.